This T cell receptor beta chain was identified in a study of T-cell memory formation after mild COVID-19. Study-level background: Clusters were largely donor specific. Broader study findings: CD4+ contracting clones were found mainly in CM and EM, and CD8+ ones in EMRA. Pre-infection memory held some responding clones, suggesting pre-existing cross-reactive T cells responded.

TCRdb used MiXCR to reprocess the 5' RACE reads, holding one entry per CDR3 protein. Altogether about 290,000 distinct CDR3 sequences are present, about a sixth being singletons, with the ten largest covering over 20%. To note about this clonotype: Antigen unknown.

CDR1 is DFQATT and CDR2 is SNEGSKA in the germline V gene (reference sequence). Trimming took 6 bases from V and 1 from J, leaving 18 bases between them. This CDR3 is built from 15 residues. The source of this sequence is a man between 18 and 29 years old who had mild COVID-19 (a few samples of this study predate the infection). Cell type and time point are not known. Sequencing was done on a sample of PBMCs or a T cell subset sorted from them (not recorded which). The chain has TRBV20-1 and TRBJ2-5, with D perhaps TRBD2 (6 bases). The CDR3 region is CSAPSGGTFQETQYF. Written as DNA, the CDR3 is TGCAGTGCGCCTAGTGGGGGGACCTTCCAAGAGACCCAGTACTTC.